The clone carrying this T cell receptor (beta chain) was observed a single time. This entry belongs to a study of response to subunit inactivated influenza vaccine. TCRdb re-derived calls from the RT-PCR reads in MiXCR, one entry per CDR3 protein. The data hold approximately 530,000 distinct CDR3 sequences, with around 13% observed a single time. This CDR3 has 16 amino acids. After removal of 2 bases from V and 5 bases from J, the junction contained 7 bases not matched to a gene. Per germline, CDR1 SGHTA and CDR2 FQGNSA. The specimen was PBMCs from blood, collected 40 to 50 days after vaccination. This sequence was found in a man aged 45-60 years who received an inactivated influenza vaccine. V usage is TRBV7-2 and J usage is TRBJ2-3, with TRBD2 matching 10 bases. Here the CDR3 reads CASSLMPSGGGDTQYF. As DNA, the CDR3 is TGTGCCAGCAGCTTAATGCCTAGCGGGGGTGGAGATACGCAGTATTTT.